This paragraph covers one T cell receptor beta chain sequence. Clones were sequenced by immunoSEQ multiplex PCR, and TCRdb holds only the in-frame ones, with some missing. The repertoire holds approximately 47,000 clones, with around 90% as singletons. Looked up from germline, CDR1 is SEHNR and CDR2 is FQNEAQ (reference sequence). Trimming removed 5 bases from V and 3 bases from J, with 29 bases in between. The CDR3 length is 19 residues. This sample stems from a study of T cell changes during pregnancy in multiple sclerosis. The chain is built from TRBV7-9 and TRBJ2-7; maybe TRBD1 (6 bases). This clonotype originated in a female donor with multiple sclerosis, enrolled in a pregnancy study. The material was peripheral blood, obtained in the first trimester of pregnancy. CDR3 amino acids: CASSPLIPGESSLFYEQYF. The CDR3 DNA sequence: TGTGCCAGCAGCCCACTTATCCCAGGGGAATCCTCTCTCTTCTACGAGCAGTACTTC.